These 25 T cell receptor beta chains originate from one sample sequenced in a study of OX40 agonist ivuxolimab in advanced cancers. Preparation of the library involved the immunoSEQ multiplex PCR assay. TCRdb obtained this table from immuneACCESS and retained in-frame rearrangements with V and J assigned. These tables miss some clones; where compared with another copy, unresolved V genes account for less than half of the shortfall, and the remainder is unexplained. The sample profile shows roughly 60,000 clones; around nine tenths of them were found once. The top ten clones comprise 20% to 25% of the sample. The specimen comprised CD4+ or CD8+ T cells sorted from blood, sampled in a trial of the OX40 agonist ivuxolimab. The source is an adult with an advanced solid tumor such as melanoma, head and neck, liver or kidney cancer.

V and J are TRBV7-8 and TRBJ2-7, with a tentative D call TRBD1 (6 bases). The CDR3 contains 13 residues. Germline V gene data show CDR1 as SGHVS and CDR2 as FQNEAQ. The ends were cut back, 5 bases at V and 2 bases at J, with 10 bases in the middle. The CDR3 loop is CASSTGRPYEQYF. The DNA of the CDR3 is TGTGCCAGCAGCACAGGGAGACCCTACGAGCAGTACTTC.

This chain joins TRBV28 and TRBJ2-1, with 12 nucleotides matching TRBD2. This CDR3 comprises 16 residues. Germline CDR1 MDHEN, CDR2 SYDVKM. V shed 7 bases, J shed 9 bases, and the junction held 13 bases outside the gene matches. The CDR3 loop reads CASTRPGTSGLGEQFF. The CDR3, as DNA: TGTGCCAGCACTCGACCGGGGACTAGCGGGCTTGGTGAGCAGTTCTTC.

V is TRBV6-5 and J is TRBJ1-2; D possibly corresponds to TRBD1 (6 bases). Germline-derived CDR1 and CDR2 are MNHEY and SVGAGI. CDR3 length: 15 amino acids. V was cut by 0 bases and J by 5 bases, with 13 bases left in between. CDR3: CASSYSAQGEYGYTF. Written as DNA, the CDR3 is TGTGCCAGCAGTTACTCGGCACAGGGAGAGTATGGCTACACCTTC.

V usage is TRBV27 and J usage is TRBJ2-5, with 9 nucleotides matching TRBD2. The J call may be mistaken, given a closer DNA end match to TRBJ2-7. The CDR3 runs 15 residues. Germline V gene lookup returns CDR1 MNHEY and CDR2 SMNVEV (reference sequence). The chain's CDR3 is CASSVAGDSSYEQYF. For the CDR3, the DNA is TGTGCCAGCAGTGTAGCGGGGGATAGCTCCTACGAGCAGTACTTC.

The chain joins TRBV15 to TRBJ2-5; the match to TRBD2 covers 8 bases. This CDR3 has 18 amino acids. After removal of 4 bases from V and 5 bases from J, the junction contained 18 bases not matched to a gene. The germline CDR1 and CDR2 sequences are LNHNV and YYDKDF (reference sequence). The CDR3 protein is CATSTESVGSGMGETQYF. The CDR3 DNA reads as TGTGCCACCAGCACCGAGTCCGTGGGTAGCGGGATGGGGGAGACCCAGTACTTC.

The CDR3 bases are TGTGCCAGCAGCGTTGGACTAGCTGAGGCCTACGAGCAGTACTTC. Amino acids: CASSVGLAEAYEQYF. The rearrangement links TRBV11-2 to TRBJ2-7; 8 bases line up with TRBD2. Germline-derived CDR1 and CDR2 are SGHAT and FQNNGV. J was trimmed by 2 bases and V by 5 bases; bases with no gene match: 8. CDR3 length: 15 residues.

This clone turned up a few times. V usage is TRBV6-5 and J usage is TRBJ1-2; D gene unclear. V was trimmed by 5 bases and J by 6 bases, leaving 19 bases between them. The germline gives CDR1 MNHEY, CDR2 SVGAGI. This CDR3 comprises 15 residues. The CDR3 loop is CASSVVSRRLDGYTF. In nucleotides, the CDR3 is TGTGCCAGCAGTGTAGTTTCCAGGAGGCTCGATGGCTACACCTTC.

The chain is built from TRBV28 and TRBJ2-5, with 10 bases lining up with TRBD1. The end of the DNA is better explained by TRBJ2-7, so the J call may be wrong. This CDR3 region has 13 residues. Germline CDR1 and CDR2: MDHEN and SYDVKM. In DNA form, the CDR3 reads TGTGCCAGCAGTTTCTGGGACAGGGGCGAGCAGTACTTC. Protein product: CASSFWDRGEQYF.

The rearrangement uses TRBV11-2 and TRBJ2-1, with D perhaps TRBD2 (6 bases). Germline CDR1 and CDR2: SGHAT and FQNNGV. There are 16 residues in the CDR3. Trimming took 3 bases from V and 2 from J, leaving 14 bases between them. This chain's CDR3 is CASSLELADPYNEQFF. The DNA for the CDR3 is TGTGCCAGCAGCTTGGAACTAGCCGACCCCTACAATGAGCAGTTCTTC.

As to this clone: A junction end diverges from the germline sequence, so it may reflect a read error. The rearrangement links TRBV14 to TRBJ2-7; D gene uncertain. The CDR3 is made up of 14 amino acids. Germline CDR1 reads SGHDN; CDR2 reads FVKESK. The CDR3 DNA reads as TGTACCAGCGCAGCCGGGTTGGGGTCATACGAGCAGTACTTC. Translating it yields CTSAAGLGSYEQYF.

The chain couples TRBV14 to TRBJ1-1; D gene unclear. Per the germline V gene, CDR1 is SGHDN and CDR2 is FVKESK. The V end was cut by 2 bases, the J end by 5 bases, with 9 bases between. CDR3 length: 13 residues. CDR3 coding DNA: TGTGCCAGCAGCCAAATGCGGATGACTGAAGCTTTCTTT. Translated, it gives CASSQMRMTEAFF.

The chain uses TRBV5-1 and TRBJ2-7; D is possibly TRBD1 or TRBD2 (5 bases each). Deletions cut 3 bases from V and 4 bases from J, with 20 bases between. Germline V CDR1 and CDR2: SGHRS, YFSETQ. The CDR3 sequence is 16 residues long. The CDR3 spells CASSSTGVGGIYEQYF. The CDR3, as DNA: TGCGCCAGCAGCTCCACCGGTGTTGGGGGAATTTACGAGCAGTACTTC. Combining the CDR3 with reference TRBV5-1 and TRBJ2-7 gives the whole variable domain KAGVTQTPRYLIKTRGQQVTLSCSPISGHRSVSWYQQTPGQGLQFLFEYFSETQRNKGNFPGRFSGRQFSNSRSEMNVSTLELGDSALYLCASSSTGVGGIYEQYFGPGTRLTVT.

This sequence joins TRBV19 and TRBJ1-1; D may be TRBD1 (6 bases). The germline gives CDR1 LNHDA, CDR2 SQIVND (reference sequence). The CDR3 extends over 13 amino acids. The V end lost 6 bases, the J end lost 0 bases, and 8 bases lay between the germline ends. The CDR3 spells CASRDSLNTEAFF. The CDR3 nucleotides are TGTGCCAGTAGGGACAGTTTGAACACTGAAGCTTTCTTT.

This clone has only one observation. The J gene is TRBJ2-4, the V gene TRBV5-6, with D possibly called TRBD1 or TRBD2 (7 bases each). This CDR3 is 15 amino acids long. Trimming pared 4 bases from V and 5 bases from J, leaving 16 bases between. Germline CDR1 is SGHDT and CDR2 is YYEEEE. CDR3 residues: CASSPLGGGQNIQYF. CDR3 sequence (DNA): TGTGCCAGCAGCCCTCTGGGAGGGGGCCAAAACATTCAGTACTTC.

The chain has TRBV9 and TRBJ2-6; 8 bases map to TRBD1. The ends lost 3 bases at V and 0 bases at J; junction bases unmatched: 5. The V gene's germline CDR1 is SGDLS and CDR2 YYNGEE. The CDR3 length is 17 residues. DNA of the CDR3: TGTGCCAGCAGCGCAGGACAGGGTATCTCTGGGGCCAACGTCCTGACTTTC. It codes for CASSAGQGISGANVLTF.

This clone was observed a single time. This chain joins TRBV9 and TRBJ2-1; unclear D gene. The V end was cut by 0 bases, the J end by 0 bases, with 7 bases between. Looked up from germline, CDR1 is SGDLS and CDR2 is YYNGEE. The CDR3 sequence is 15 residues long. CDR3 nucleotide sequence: TGTGCCAGCAGCGTAGACATGAGCTCCTACAATGAGCAGTTCTTC. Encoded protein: CASSVDMSSYNEQFF.

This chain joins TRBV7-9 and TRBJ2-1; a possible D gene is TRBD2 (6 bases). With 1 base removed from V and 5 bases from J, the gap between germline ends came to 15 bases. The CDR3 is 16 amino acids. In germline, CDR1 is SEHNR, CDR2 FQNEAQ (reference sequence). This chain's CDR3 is CASSLEAGDWDNEQFF. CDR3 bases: TGTGCCAGCAGCTTAGAAGCCGGGGACTGGGACAATGAGCAGTTCTTC.

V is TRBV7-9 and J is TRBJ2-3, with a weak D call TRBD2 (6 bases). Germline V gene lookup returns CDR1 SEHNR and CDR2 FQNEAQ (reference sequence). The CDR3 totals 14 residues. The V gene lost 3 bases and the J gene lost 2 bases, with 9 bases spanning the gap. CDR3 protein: CASSFPGDTDTQYF. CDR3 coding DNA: TGTGCCAGCAGCTTTCCGGGAGACACAGATACGCAGTATTTT.

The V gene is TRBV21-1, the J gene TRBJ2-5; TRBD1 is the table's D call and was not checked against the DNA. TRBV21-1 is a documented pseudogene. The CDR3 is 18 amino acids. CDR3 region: CASSKVGEPQGAGETQYF. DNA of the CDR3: TGTGCCAGCAGCAAAGTAGGAGAACCCCAGGGGGCTGGGGAGACCCAGTACTTC.

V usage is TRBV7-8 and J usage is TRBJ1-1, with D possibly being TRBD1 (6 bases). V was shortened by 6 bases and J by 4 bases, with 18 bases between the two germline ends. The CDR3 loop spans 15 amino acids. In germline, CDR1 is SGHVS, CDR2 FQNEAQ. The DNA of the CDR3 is TGTGCCAGCAGTCTCACACACTCGACAGGCACTGAAGCTTTCTTT. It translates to CASSLTHSTGTEAFF.

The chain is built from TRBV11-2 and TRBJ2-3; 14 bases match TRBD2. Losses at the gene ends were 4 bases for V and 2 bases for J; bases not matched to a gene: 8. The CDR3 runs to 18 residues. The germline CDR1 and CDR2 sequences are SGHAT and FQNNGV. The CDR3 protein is CASSSLRTSGRSTDTQYF. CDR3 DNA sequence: TGTGCCAGCAGCTCGCTCCGGACTAGCGGGAGGTCCACAGATACGCAGTATTTT.

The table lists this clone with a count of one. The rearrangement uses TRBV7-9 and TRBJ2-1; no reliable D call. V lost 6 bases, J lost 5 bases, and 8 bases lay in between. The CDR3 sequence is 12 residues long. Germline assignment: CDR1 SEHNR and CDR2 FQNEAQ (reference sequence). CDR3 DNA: TGTGCCAGCAGAAATTACCACAATGAGCAGTTCTTC. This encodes CASRNYHNEQFF.

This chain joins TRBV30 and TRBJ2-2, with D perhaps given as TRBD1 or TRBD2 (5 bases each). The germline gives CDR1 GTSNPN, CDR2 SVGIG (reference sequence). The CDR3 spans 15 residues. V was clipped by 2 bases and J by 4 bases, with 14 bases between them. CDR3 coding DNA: TGTGCCTGGAGTTGGGCTGCCGGGGCCACCGGGGAGCTGTTTTTT. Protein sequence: CAWSWAAGATGELFF.

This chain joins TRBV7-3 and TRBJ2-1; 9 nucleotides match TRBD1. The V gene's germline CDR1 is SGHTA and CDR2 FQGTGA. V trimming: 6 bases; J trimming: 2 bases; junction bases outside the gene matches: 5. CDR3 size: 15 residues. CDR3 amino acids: CASSFTGGPYNEQFF. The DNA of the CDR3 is TGTGCCAGCAGTTTCACAGGGGGCCCCTACAATGAGCAGTTCTTC.

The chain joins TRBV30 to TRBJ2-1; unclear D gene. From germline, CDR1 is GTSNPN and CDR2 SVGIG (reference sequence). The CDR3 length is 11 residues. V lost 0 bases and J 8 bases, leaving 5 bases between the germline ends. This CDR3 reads CAWSVRDEQFF. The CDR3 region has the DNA TGTGCCTGGAGTGTTCGCGATGAGCAGTTCTTC. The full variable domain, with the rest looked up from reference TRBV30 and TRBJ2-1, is SQTIHQWPATLVQPVGSPLSLECTVEGTSNPNLYWYRQAAGRGLQLLFYSVGIGQISSEVPQNLSASRPQDRQFILSSKKLLLSDSGFYLCAWSVRDEQFFGPGTRLTVL.